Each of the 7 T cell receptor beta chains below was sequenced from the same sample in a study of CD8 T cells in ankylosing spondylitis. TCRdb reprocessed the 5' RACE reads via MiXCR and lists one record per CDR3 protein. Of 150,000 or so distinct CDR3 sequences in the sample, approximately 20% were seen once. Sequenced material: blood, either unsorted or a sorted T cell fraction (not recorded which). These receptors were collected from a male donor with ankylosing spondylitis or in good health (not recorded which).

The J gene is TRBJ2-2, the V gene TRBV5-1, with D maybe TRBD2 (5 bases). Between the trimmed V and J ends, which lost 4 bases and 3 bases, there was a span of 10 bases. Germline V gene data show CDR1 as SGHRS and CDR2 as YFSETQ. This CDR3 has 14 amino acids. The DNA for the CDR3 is TGCGCCAGCAGCGGGAGCTCTGACACCGGGGAGCTGTTTTTT. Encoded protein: CASSGSSDTGELFF.

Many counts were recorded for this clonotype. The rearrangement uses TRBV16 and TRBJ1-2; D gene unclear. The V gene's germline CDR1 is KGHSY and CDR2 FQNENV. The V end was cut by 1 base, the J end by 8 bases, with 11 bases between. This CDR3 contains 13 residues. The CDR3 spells CASSQLERRGYTF. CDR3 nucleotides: TGTGCCAGCAGCCAATTGGAACGACGGGGCTACACCTTC.

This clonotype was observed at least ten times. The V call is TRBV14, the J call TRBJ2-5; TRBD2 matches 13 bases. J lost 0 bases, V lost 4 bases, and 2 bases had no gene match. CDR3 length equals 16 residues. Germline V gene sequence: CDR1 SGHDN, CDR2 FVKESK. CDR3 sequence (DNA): TGTGCCAGCAGCCTGGGACTAGCGGGATACCAAGAGACCCAGTACTTC. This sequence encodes CASSLGLAGYQETQYF.

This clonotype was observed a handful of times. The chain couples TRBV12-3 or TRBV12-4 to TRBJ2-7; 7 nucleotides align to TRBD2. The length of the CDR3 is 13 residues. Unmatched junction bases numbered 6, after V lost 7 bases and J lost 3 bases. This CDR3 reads CASTGGGDYEQYF. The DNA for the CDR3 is TGTGCCAGCACTGGGGGGGGGGACTACGAGCAGTACTTC.

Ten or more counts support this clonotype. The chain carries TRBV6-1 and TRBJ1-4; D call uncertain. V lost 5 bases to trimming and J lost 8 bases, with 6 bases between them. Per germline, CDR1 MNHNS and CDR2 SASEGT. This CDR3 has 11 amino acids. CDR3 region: CASSSLEKLFF. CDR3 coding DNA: TGTGCCAGCAGTTCCCTGGAAAAACTGTTTTTT.

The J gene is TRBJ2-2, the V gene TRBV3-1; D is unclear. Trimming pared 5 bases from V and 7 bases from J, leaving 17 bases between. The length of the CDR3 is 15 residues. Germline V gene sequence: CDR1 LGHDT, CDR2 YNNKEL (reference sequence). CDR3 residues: CASSTNRGFGGELFF. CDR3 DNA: TGTGCCAGCAGCACCAACCGCGGTTTTGGCGGGGAGCTGTTTTTT.

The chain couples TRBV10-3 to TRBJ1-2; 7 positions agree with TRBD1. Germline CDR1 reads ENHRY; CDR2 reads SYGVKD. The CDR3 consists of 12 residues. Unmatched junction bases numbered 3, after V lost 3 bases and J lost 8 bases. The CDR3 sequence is CAISERGGGYTF. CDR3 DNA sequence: TGTGCCATCAGTGAACGAGGGGGCGGCTACACCTTC.